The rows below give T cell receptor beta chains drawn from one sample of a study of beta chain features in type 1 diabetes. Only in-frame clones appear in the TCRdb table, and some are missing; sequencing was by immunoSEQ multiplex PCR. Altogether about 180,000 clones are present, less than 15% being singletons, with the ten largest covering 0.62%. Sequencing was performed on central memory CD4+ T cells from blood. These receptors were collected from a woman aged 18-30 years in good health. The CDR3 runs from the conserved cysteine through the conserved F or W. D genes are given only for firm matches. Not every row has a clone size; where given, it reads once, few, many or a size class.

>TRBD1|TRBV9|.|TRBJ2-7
CASSARGQYYEQYF
TGTGCCAGCAGCGCCAGGGGACAGTACTACGAGCAGTACTTC
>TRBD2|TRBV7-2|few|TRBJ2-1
CASSRRASGTYNEQFF
TGTGCCAGCAGCCGAAGGGCTAGCGGGACCTACAATGAGCAGTTCTTC
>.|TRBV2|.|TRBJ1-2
CASSETGYGYTF
TGTGCCAGCAGCGAGACAGGATATGGCTACACCTTC
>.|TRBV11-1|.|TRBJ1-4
CASSQGQGSEKLFF
TGTGCCAGCAGCCAGGGGCAAGGCTCGGAAAAACTGTTTTTT
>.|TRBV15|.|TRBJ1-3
CATSRGRGSGNTIYF
TGTGCCACCAGCAGAGGAAGGGGTTCTGGAAACACCATATATTTT
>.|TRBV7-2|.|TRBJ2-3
CASSLRWLASSTDTQYF
TGTGCCAGCAGCTTAAGATGGCTAGCCAGCAGTACAGATACGCAGTATTTT
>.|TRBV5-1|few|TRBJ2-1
CASSLSLGANEQFF
TGCGCCAGCAGCTTGTCACTCGGAGCCAATGAGCAGTTCTTC
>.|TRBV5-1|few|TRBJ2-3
CASSPGEDTQYF
TGCGCCAGCAGCCCGGGGGAGGATACGCAGTATTTT
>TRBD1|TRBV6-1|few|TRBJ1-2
CASTVPDRGKGYTF
TGTGCCAGCACCGTACCCGACAGGGGGAAAGGCTACACCTTC
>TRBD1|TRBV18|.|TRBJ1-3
CASSLDRGSGNTIYF
TGTGCCAGCTCACTAGACAGGGGTTCTGGAAACACCATATATTTT
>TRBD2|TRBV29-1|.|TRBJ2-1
CSAQGLAGGGSYNEQFF
TGCAGCGCTCAAGGTCTAGCGGGAGGGGGCTCCTACAATGAGCAGTTCTTC
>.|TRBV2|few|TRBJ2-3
CASSAAFDRLTDTQYF
TGTGCCAGCAGTGCGGCCTTCGACAGGCTCACAGATACGCAGTATTTT
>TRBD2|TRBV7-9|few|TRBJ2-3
CASSSGLADDTDTQYF
TGTGCCAGCAGCTCGGGACTAGCGGATGACACAGATACGCAGTATTTT
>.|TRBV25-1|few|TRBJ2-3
CASSVQLAADTQYF
TGTGCCAGCAGTGTTCAACTAGCCGCAGATACGCAGTATTTT
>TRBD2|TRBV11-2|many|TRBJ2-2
CASSLRTSGELFF
TGTGCCAGCAGCTTACGGACTAGCGGGGAGCTGTTTTTT
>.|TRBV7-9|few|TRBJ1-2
CASSLGQGRGYTF
TGTGCCAGCAGCTTAGGGCAGGGTCGGGGCTACACCTTC
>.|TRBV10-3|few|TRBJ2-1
CAISVGSTKAYNEQFF
TGTGCCATCAGTGTGGGCTCGACCAAGGCCTACAATGAGCAGTTCTTC
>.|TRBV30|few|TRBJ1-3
CAWSLSSSLSGNTIYF
TGTGCCTGGAGTTTGTCCAGTAGCCTCTCTGGAAACACCATATATTTT
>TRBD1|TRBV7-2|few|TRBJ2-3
CASSLIGQGTYTQYF
TGTGCCAGCAGCTTAATCGGACAGGGCACATATACGCAGTATTTT
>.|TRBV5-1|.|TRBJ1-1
CASREQDTHTEAFF
TGCGCCAGCAGAGAGCAGGACACTCACACTGAAGCTTTCTTT
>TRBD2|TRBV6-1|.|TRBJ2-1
CASSEALRRAGDNEQFF
TGTGCCAGCAGTGAAGCGCTTCGGCGAGCGGGAGACAATGAGCAGTTCTTC
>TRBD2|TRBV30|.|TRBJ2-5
CAWSSGLAGRFGETQYF
TGTGCCTGGAGTTCAGGACTAGCGGGAAGGTTCGGGGAGACCCAGTACTTC
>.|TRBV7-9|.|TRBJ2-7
CASSLAAGASYEQYF
TGTGCCAGCAGCTTAGCGGCAGGCGCCTCCTACGAGCAGTACTTC
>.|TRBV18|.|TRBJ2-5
CASSPPAAQETQYF
TGTGCCAGCTCACCCCCCGCGGCCCAAGAGACCCAGTACTTC
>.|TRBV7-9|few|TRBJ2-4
CASSFIGGRDRNIQYF
TGTGCCAGCAGCTTTATAGGGGGGAGGGATCGCAACATTCAGTACTTC
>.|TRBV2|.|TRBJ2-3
CASSSPLRQYF
TGTGCCAGCAGTTCCCCCCTTAGGCAGTATTTT
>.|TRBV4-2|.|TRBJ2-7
CASSQLNYEQYF
TGTGCCAGCAGCCAATTAAACTACGAGCAGTACTTC
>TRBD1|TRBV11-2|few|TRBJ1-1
CASSGQGAGGEAFF
TGTGCCAGCAGCGGACAGGGGGCGGGGGGTGAAGCTTTCTTT
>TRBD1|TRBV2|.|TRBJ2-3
CASRLQGANTDTQYF
TGTGCCAGCAGGTTACAGGGGGCAAATACAGATACGCAGTATTTT
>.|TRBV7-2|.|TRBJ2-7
CASSLMLEGVYEQYF
TGTGCCAGCAGCTTAATGCTGGAAGGGGTCTACGAGCAGTACTTC
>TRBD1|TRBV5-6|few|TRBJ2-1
CASSPPDRGHEQFF
TGTGCCAGCAGCCCTCCGGACAGGGGACATGAGCAGTTCTTC
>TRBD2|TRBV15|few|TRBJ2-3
CATKLAGAVDTQYF
TGTGCCACAAAACTAGCGGGAGCTGTCGATACGCAGTATTTT
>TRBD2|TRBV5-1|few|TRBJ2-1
CASSPGLASSEQFF
TGCGCCAGCAGCCCGGGACTAGCCTCGTCGGAGCAGTTCTTC
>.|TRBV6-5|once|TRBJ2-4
CASSLQGAKNIQYF
TGTGCCAGCAGTCTACAGGGAGCCAAAAACATTCAGTACTTC
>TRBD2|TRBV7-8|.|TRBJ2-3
CASSSGTSGRGTQYF
TGTGCCAGCAGCTCCGGGACTAGCGGGAGAGGTACGCAGTATTTT
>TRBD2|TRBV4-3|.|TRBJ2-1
CASSQELAGGPREQFF
TGCGCCAGCAGCCAAGAACTAGCGGGAGGCCCTCGGGAGCAGTTCTTC
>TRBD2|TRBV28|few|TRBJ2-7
CASSPPSGRRSEQYF
TGTGCCAGCAGTCCCCCTAGCGGGAGACGGTCCGAGCAGTACTTC
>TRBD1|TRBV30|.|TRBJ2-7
CAWVRQGSSYEQYF
TGTGCCTGGGTCAGACAGGGTTCTTCCTACGAGCAGTACTTC
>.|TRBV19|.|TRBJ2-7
CASSTQFTYEQYF
TGTGCCAGTAGTACACAGTTTACCTACGAGCAGTACTTC